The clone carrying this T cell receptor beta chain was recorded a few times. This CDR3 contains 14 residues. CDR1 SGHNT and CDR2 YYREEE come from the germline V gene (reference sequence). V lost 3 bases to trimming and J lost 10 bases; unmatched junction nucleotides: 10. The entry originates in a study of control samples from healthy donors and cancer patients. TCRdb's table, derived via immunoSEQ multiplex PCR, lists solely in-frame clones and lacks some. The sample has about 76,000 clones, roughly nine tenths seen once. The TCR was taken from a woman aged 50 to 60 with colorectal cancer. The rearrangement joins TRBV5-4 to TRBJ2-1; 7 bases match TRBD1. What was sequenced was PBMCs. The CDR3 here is CASSSKGDSREQFF. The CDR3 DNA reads TGTGCCAGCAGCTCCAAAGGGGACAGTAGGGAGCAGTTCTTC.